Listed here are 26 T cell receptor beta chains from one sample, sequenced in a study of cytomegalovirus exposure and HLA in healthy donors. The PCR contained 60 Vbeta and 13 Jbeta primers. Produced via immunoSEQ multiplex PCR; TCRdb's table is partial and in-frame only. The sample shows approximately 100,000 clones, more than 75% of them seen only once. Material: PBMCs. The receptors shown here come from a woman aged 40 to 49 in good health and CMV-seronegative.

The rearrangement uses TRBV7-2 and TRBJ1-2; D not resolved. V shed 1 base and J shed 3 bases, with 6 bases lying between them. This CDR3 region has 13 residues. CDR1 SGHTA and CDR2 FQGNSA come from the germline V gene. This CDR3 is CASSLDPDYGYTF. CDR3 DNA sequence: TGTGCCAGCAGCTTAGATCCGGACTATGGCTACACCTTC.

V and J are TRBV19 and TRBJ1-4, with 7 bases matching TRBD1. CDR1 LNHDA and CDR2 SQIVND come from the germline V gene (reference sequence). The CDR3 length is 12 residues. V shed 5 bases, J shed 11 bases, and the junction held 5 bases outside the gene matches. In nucleotides, the CDR3 is TGTGCCAGTAGTGCGACAGGGCGGAAACTGTTTTTT. Translating it yields CASSATGRKLFF.

The chain combines TRBV18 with TRBJ1-2; tentatively, D is TRBD1 (5 bases). The CDR3 spans 17 residues. V lost 3 bases and J lost 5, with 22 bases in between. Germline V gene lookup returns CDR1 KGHSH and CDR2 LQKENI. The CDR3 DNA reads as TGTGCCAGCTCACCTGGCCCCGGGCGGGGCAATGCTTATGGCTACACCTTC. This gives the protein CASSPGPGRGNAYGYTF.

This chain connects TRBV19 to TRBJ2-1, with 8 nucleotides matching TRBD2. Germline CDR1 reads LNHDA; CDR2 reads SQIVND (reference sequence). With 3 bases clipped from V and 8 bases from J, the junction kept 9 bases outside the gene matches. The CDR3 runs to 15 residues. The CDR3 sequence is CASSIVRLATHEQFF. The CDR3 DNA is TGTGCCAGTAGTATTGTGAGACTAGCGACGCATGAGCAGTTCTTC. The full variable domain, completed using reference TRBV19 and TRBJ2-1, is DGGITQSPKYLFRKEGQNVTLSCEQNLNHDAMYWYRQDPGQGLRLIYYSQIVNDFQKGDIAEGYSVSREKKESFPLTVTSAQKNPTAFYLCASSIVRLATHEQFFGPGTRLTVL.

The V call is TRBV7-9, the J call TRBJ1-1; no firm D call. This CDR3 region has 12 residues. V was shortened by 6 bases and J by 2 bases, with 7 bases between the two germline ends. Germline CDR1 is SEHNR and CDR2 is FQNEAQ (reference sequence). The CDR3 region has the DNA TGTGCCAGCAGTGAGGGAAACACTGAAGCTTTCTTT. Translating it yields CASSEGNTEAFF.

CDR3 region: CASSLDRAYEQYF. In nucleotides, the CDR3 is TGTGCCAGCAGCTTAGACAGGGCCTACGAGCAGTACTTC. The rearrangement links TRBV7-9 to TRBJ2-7; TRBD1 is a possible D gene (6 bases). The CDR3 length is 13 residues. Germline V gives CDR1 SEHNR, CDR2 FQNEAQ (reference sequence). Trimming left V 1 base short and J 2 bases short, with 6 bases between.

The chain links TRBV7-8 to TRBJ2-7; D is perhaps TRBD2 (6 bases). From germline, CDR1 is SGHVS and CDR2 FQNEAQ. V gave up 5 bases and J gave up 2 bases, with 19 bases separating them. The CDR3 is made up of 16 amino acids. CDR3 nucleotides: TGTGCCAGCAGCCGCCTTTGGGGGAGGAATACCTACGAGCAGTACTTC. It yields the protein CASSRLWGRNTYEQYF.

The chain joins TRBV9 to TRBJ2-3; 9 positions agree with TRBD2. CDR1 and CDR2 from the germline V gene are SGDLS and YYNGEE. Trimming at V came to 1 base and at J to 2 bases, leaving 8 bases not matched to a gene. The CDR3 covers 17 residues. The CDR3 coding sequence is TGTGCCAGCAGCGTAACTAAGGGGACTAGCATCACAGATACGCAGTATTTT. Its translation is CASSVTKGTSITDTQYF.

The rearrangement links TRBV19 to TRBJ2-5, with TRBD2 matching over 8 bases. Germline CDR1 is LNHDA and CDR2 is SQIVND (reference sequence). The J segment lost 4 bases and the V segment lost 6 bases, leaving 13 bases of the junction unmatched. CDR3 length equals 16 residues. The CDR3 DNA reads TGTGCCAGTAGCAGCGGGAGTACCGGTGTTGGAGAGACCCAGTACTTC. Its protein product is CASSSGSTGVGETQYF. Supplemented by reference TRBV19 and TRBJ2-5, the full variable domain reads DGGITQSPKYLFRKEGQNVTLSCEQNLNHDAMYWYRQDPGQGLRLIYYSQIVNDFQKGDIAEGYSVSREKKESFPLTVTSAQKNPTAFYLCASSSGSTGVGETQYFGPGTRLLVL.

This chain connects TRBV28 to TRBJ2-2; D is unclear. Germline V gene data show CDR1 as MDHEN and CDR2 as SYDVKM. V lost 7 bases, J lost 7 bases, and 22 bases lay in between. This CDR3 has 16 residues. The CDR3 here is CASKSWSGPAVGELFF. The DNA of the CDR3 is TGTGCCAGCAAGTCGTGGAGTGGCCCCGCCGTCGGGGAGCTGTTTTTT.

V is TRBV7-3 and J is TRBJ2-2; 10 nucleotides match TRBD1. This CDR3 is built from 15 residues. Germline V CDR1 and CDR2: SGHTA, FQGTGA. After removal of 4 bases from V and 5 bases from J, the junction contained 4 bases not matched to a gene. The CDR3 loop is CASSSGTGATGELFF. The CDR3 nucleotides read TGTGCCAGCAGCTCCGGGACAGGGGCTACCGGGGAGCTGTTTTTT.

The CDR3 here is CASRNRQISNSPLHF. The CDR3 nucleotides read TGTGCCAGCAGAAATCGACAGATATCTAATTCACCCCTCCACTTT. This chain joins TRBV7-2 and TRBJ1-6, with D perhaps TRBD1 (5 bases). The V end lost 6 bases, the J end lost 6 bases, and 15 bases lay between the germline ends. The germline V gene encodes CDR1 SGHTA and CDR2 FQGNSA. The CDR3 is 15 amino acids.

V usage is TRBV28 and J usage is TRBJ2-1, with D perhaps TRBD2 (5 bases). The CDR3 extends over 14 amino acids. Germline loops: CDR1 MDHEN, CDR2 SYDVKM. V was shortened by 7 bases and J by 9 bases, with 19 bases between the two germline ends. This CDR3 is CASTLDWSIGEQFF. DNA of the CDR3: TGTGCCAGCACCTTGGACTGGTCTATTGGTGAGCAGTTCTTC. Combining the CDR3 with reference TRBV28 and TRBJ2-1 gives the whole variable domain DVKVTQSSRYLVKRTGEKVFLECVQDMDHENMFWYRQDPGLGLRLIYFSYDVKMKEKGDIPEGYSVSREKKERFSLILESASTNQTSMYLCASTLDWSIGEQFFGPGTRLTVL.

CDR3: CASSIFIQTGGTEAFF. CDR3 nucleotides: TGTGCCAGTAGTATATTCATACAAACAGGGGGCACTGAAGCTTTCTTT. The rearrangement uses TRBV19 and TRBJ1-1; 8 bases fit TRBD1. The V and J ends lost 2 bases and 4 bases, in that order; junction bases with no gene match: 9. Germline V gene sequence: CDR1 LNHDA, CDR2 SQIVND (reference sequence). CDR3 size: 16 residues. Looking up the rest from reference TRBV19 and TRBJ1-1 gives the full variable domain: DGGITQSPKYLFRKEGQNVTLSCEQNLNHDAMYWYRQDPGQGLRLIYYSQIVNDFQKGDIAEGYSVSREKKESFPLTVTSAQKNPTAFYLCASSIFIQTGGTEAFFGQGTRLTVV.

V is TRBV7-9 and J is TRBJ1-2; D may be TRBD1 (5 bases). From germline, CDR1 is SEHNR and CDR2 FQNEAQ (reference sequence). The V end was cut by 4 bases, the J end by 5 bases, with 11 bases between. This CDR3 has 13 residues. The CDR3 DNA reads TGTGCCAGCAGCTCGCCTCGACAGTATGGCTACACCTTC. This codes for CASSSPRQYGYTF.

The chain carries TRBV29-1 and TRBJ2-2, with D tentatively TRBD1 (6 bases). CDR1 is SQVTM, CDR2 ANQGSEA, per germline. The V end lost 4 bases, the J end lost 4 bases, and 22 bases lay between the germline ends. CDR3 length: 17 residues. The CDR3: CSVGPPHTGLATGELFF. Written as DNA, the CDR3 is TGCAGCGTTGGACCACCTCATACAGGGTTGGCCACCGGGGAGCTGTTTTTT.

The chain joins TRBV28 to TRBJ1-1; tentatively, D is TRBD1 (5 bases). Germline CDR1 is MDHEN and CDR2 is SYDVKM. The CDR3 runs to 12 residues. V was trimmed by 4 bases and J by 7 bases, leaving 10 bases between them. The CDR3: CASSSLGGEAFF. CDR3 coding DNA: TGTGCCAGCAGTTCACTCGGGGGTGAAGCTTTCTTT.

This clone was seen a handful of times. V gene TRBV19 combines with J gene TRBJ2-7; TRBD2 aligns across 11 bases. The germline gives CDR1 LNHDA, CDR2 SQIVND (reference sequence). This CDR3 has 15 amino acids. V trimming: 3 bases; J trimming: 2 bases; junction bases outside the gene matches: 3. The CDR3 DNA follows: TGTGCCAGTAGTATGACTAGCGGGACAGCCTACGAGCAGTACTTC. Translated, it gives CASSMTSGTAYEQYF.

This clone was seen only once. This chain uses TRBV5-1 with TRBJ2-2; D perhaps matches TRBD1 (6 bases). V lost 0 bases and J lost 7, with 7 bases in between. CDR1 is SGHRS and CDR2 is YFSETQ in the germline V gene. The CDR3 extends over 13 amino acids. In nucleotides, the CDR3 is TGCGCCAGCAGCTTGGGCAGGGGCGGGGAGCTGTTTTTT. Translation: CASSLGRGGELFF. The variable domain in full, completed from reference TRBV5-1 and TRBJ2-2, reads KAGVTQTPRYLIKTRGQQVTLSCSPISGHRSVSWYQQTPGQGLQFLFEYFSETQRNKGNFPGRFSGRQFSNSRSEMNVSTLELGDSALYLCASSLGRGGELFFGEGSRLTVL.

The V call is TRBV7-9, the J call TRBJ2-1; 10 nucleotides align to TRBD2. Germline V gene data show CDR1 as SEHNR and CDR2 as FQNEAQ (reference sequence). The length of the CDR3 is 18 residues. J was trimmed by 2 bases and V by 3 bases; bases with no gene match: 10. This chain's CDR3 is CASSFGLAGGRTYNEQFF. The CDR3 DNA reads as TGTGCCAGCAGCTTCGGATTAGCGGGAGGCCGCACCTACAATGAGCAGTTCTTC.

The chain carries TRBV15 and TRBJ2-5, with D perhaps TRBD1 (5 bases). The J call may be in error: the DNA end matches TRBJ2-7 better. This CDR3 is built from 15 residues. Germline CDR1 LNHNV, CDR2 YYDKDF (reference sequence). The CDR3 nucleotides are TGTGCCACCAGCAGAGACCTATTTCAGGGTTACGAGCAGTACTTC. Protein product: CATSRDLFQGYEQYF.

The J gene is TRBJ2-2, the V gene TRBV9; D ambiguous. This CDR3 spans 14 amino acids. V dropped 0 bases and J dropped 3 bases, with 6 bases sitting between them. In germline, CDR1 is SGDLS, CDR2 YYNGEE. CDR3 coding DNA: TGTGCCAGCAGCGTAGGAGGTTACACCGGGGAGCTGTTTTTT. Residues: CASSVGGYTGELFF.

V and J are TRBV5-6 and TRBJ1-2; D remains unclear. Germline lookup yields CDR1 SGHDT and CDR2 YYEEEE. V was cut by 6 bases and J by 7 bases, with 13 bases left in between. The CDR3 runs 12 residues. The CDR3 DNA follows: TGTGCCAGCACCCAAGCTCCTCGTGGCTACACCTTC. Its protein product is CASTQAPRGYTF.

The chain uses TRBV27 and TRBJ1-2; no firm D call. This CDR3 is 13 amino acids long. V was trimmed by 5 bases and J by 2 bases, leaving 9 bases between them. Germline V gene lookup returns CDR1 MNHEY and CDR2 SMNVEV (reference sequence). The CDR3 bases are TGTGCCAGCAGTCCGAGCTCGAACTATGGCTACACCTTC. Protein sequence: CASSPSSNYGYTF.

V and J are TRBV5-6 and TRBJ2-4; D may be TRBD2 (6 bases). The CDR3 loop spans 13 amino acids. Deletions cut 4 bases from V and 8 bases from J, with 13 bases between. Germline assignment: CDR1 SGHDT and CDR2 YYEEEE. This CDR3 reads CASSDSRDYIQYF. DNA for the CDR3: TGTGCCAGCAGCGACTCGCGGGACTACATTCAGTACTTC.

The V gene is TRBV19, the J gene TRBJ2-1; D remains ambiguous. Germline V gene sequence: CDR1 LNHDA, CDR2 SQIVND (reference sequence). The CDR3 extends over 12 amino acids. Trimming shortened V by 5 bases and J by 4 bases, and 6 bases separated the two germline ends. CDR3 amino acids: CASSFRYNEQFF. CDR3 DNA: TGTGCCAGTAGTTTCAGATACAATGAGCAGTTCTTC.